The clone carrying this T cell receptor beta chain was seen repeatedly, ten times or more. The sample comes from a study of blood T cells in healthy people across ages. From germline, CDR1 is SQVTM and CDR2 ANQGSEA. V dropped 2 bases and J dropped 3; count of bases not matched to a gene: 8. The CDR3 is made up of 15 amino acids. Through a sample-barcoded 5' primer and a J-beta primer mix, a second PCR was run for roughly 6 to 12 cycles. No fewer than 3 million CDR3-containing paired-end reads came from each sample. One entry per CDR3 protein results from TCRdb running MiXCR on the 5' RACE reads. The sample contains fewer than 900,000 distinct CDR3 sequences, roughly 44% of which appear only once.

The source is a woman aged 55-69 years in good health. The genes are TRBV29-1 and TRBJ2-3; 7 bases are a match to TRBD2. Sequences were obtained from blood. This chain's CDR3 is CSVEKRAGRTDTQYF. In nucleotides, the CDR3 is TGCAGCGTTGAAAAAAGAGCGGGGCGGACAGATACGCAGTATTTT.